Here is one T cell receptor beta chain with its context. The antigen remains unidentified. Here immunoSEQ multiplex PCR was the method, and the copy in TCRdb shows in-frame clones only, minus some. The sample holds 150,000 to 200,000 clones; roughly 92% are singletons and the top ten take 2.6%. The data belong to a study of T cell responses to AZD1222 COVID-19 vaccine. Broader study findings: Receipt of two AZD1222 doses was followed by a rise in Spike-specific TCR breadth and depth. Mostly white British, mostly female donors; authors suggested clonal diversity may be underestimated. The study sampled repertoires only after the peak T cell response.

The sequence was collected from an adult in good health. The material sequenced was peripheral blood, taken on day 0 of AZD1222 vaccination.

For the CDR3, the DNA is TGTGCCAGTAGTATTAAGGGATACGAGCAGTACTTC. It specifies CASSIKGYEQYF. J is TRBJ2-7 and V is TRBV19; no clear D. V lost 3 bases and J 4 bases, leaving 7 bases between the germline ends. The CDR3 has 12 residues. Germline V gene sequence: CDR1 LNHDA, CDR2 SQIVND (reference sequence).